This TCR beta chain is drawn from a study of blood T cell repertoires in COVID-19. V was pared by 0 bases and J by 4 bases, with 0 bases of the junction left unmatched. CDR1 and CDR2 (germline): SGHRS, YFSETQ. The CDR3 is 15 amino acids. Assay used: immunoSEQ multiplex PCR; TCRdb lists only in-frame clones, some missing. The repertoire has about 25,000 clones, approximately 90% of them found once; the top ten carry about 9.3%. This clone was counted between two and nine times. Sequencing was performed on peripheral blood. This TCR came from a human donor with active COVID-19. The donor label of this sample is uncertain. The chain joins TRBV5-1 to TRBJ2-1; 11 bases fit TRBD2. The CDR3 DNA sequence: TGCGCCAGCAGCTTGGGGACTAGCGGGTACAATGAGCAGTTCTTC. Its protein product is CASSLGTSGYNEQFF.